This T cell receptor (beta chain) stems from a study of T cell changes during pregnancy in multiple sclerosis. The CDR3 loop spans 11 amino acids. Germline V gene data show CDR1 as SEHNR and CDR2 as FQNEAQ (reference sequence). Between the trimmed V and J ends, which lost 4 bases and 8 bases, there was a span of 8 bases. Measured with immunoSEQ multiplex PCR; TCRdb has only the in-frame clones, and not every one. The repertoire consists of 40,000 to 55,000 clones, with approximately 92% occurring once and the leading ten covering under 9.5%. The sample holds a few counts of this clone. The source material was CD8+ T cells from peripheral blood mononuclear cells, sampled after pregnancy. This TCR came from a female donor with multiple sclerosis, enrolled in a pregnancy study. J is TRBJ1-2 and V is TRBV7-9; D may be TRBD1 (5 bases). This CDR3 is CASSSQGGYTF. The CDR3 DNA is TGTGCCAGCAGCTCCCAGGGCGGCTACACCTTC.